A selection of T cell receptor beta chains follows, all from one sample in a study of cytomegalovirus exposure and HLA in healthy donors. Measured with immunoSEQ multiplex PCR; TCRdb has only the in-frame clones, and not every one. The data hold under 200,000 clones, with 65% to 90% observed a single time. The sequenced sample consisted of PBMCs. The origin of the receptors is a woman under 40 in good health and CMV-seronegative. Both conserved end residues are part of each CDR3. The D gene is left open where the match is weak. Clone size is given for some rows only: seen once, a few or many times, or a class if the clone is expanded.

d_call j_call clone_size v_call cdr3_nt cdr3_aa
- TRBJ2-3 - TRBV29-1 TGCAGCGTTGTTTGGCAGGGCGGCACAGATACGCAGTATTTT CSVVWQGGTDTQYF
- TRBJ2-1 - TRBV6-5 TGTGCCAGCAGCCTAGCGTCAGACAATGAGCAGTTCTTC CASSLASDNEQFF
- TRBJ2-1 - TRBV9 TGTGCCAGCAGCGTAGCAGGGGTGTTTGAGCAGTTCTTC CASSVAGVFEQFF
TRBD1 TRBJ1-2 - TRBV11-2 TGTGCCAGCAGCCCCCTTAGGGACAGGCTGTTTGGCTACACCTTC CASSPLRDRLFGYTF
TRBD2 TRBJ2-1 - TRBV4-1 TGCGCCAGCAGCCTCACAGCGGGAGGGGGGAATGAGCAGTTCTTC CASSLTAGGGNEQFF
TRBD2 TRBJ2-1 once TRBV30 TGTGCCTGGACTAGTAGCGGGGGGACTTTTTACACCTCCTCCTACAATGAGCAGTTCTTC CAWTSSGGTFYTSSYNEQFF
TRBD1 TRBJ1-5 - TRBV6-1 TGTGCCAGCAGCCGGGACAGCCGAGAGCCCCAGCATTTT CASSRDSREPQHF
TRBD2 TRBJ2-3 - TRBV5-1 TGCGCCAGCAGCTTGTCATCGGGAGGTGTTGCAGATACGCAGTATTTT CASSLSSGGVADTQYF
- TRBJ2-3 - TRBV19 TGTGCCAGTAGCCCTACCCGAGATACGCAGTATTTT CASSPTRDTQYF
- TRBJ2-7 - TRBV30 TGTGCCTGGAGCACTATGGGGGCAGGCGAGCAGTACTTC CAWSTMGAGEQYF
TRBD2 TRBJ2-1 - TRBV9 TGTGCCAGCAGTCCGACTAGCGGGAACTATGAGCAGTTCTTC CASSPTSGNYEQFF
- TRBJ1-1 - TRBV28 TGTGCCAGCAGTTTACGGCAGGGGTTGACTGAAGCTTTCTTT CASSLRQGLTEAFF
- TRBJ1-5 - TRBV28 TGTGCCAGCAGCCAAAACAGGGAAACTCAGCCCCAGCATTTT CASSQNRETQPQHF
TRBD1 TRBJ2-7 - TRBV6-1 TGTGCCAGCAGCGAGGGACAGGGCAATAGGTACGAGCAGTACTTC CASSEGQGNRYEQYF
- TRBJ2-7 - TRBV7-2 TGTGCCAGCAGCCCCCCGTGGGCGGGCCTCCAGCGGCAGTACTTC CASSPPWAGLQRQYF
TRBD1 TRBJ2-7 once TRBV5-6 TGTGCCAGCAGCCTCCGGGACAGGGCCCACGAGCAGTACTTC CASSLRDRAHEQYF
TRBD1 TRBJ2-2 - TRBV28 TGTGCCAGCAGGTCCGGGACAGGGTCGAACACCGGGGAGCTGTTTTTT CASRSGTGSNTGELFF
- TRBJ1-3 - TRBV15 TGTGCCACCAGCAGTCTCAGGGGATTCTCTGGAAACACCATATATTTT CATSSLRGFSGNTIYF
- TRBJ1-6 - TRBV28 TGTGCCAGCAGTAGTGGGGCGACCAGTGGAAATAATTCACCCCTCCACTTT CASSSGATSGNNSPLHF
- TRBJ1-2 - TRBV7-9 TGTGCCAGCAGCTTATTGAACGCGGGGGCGTATGGCTACACCTTC CASSLLNAGAYGYTF
- TRBJ2-2 - TRBV10-3 TGTGCCATCAGAGGGACATATAACACCGGGGAGCTGTTTTTT CAIRGTYNTGELFF
TRBD2 TRBJ2-7 - TRBV5-1 TGCGCCAGCAGCTTGTACCTACTAGCGGGGGGGCTCTACGAGCAGTACTTC CASSLYLLAGGLYEQYF
- TRBJ2-5 - TRBV6-6 TGTGCCAGCAGCTCCACGGGAAAGGAGACCCAGTACTTC CASSSTGKETQYF
- TRBJ2-1 - TRBV25-1 TGTGCCAGCAGTCTACGACAGAGCTCCTACAATGAGCAGTTCTTC CASSLRQSSYNEQFF
TRBD1 TRBJ2-3 - TRBV5-1 TGCGCCAGCAGCCAGTGGAGACAGGGGGGCGGCACAGATACGCAGTATTTT CASSQWRQGGGTDTQYF
- TRBJ2-7 - TRBV7-9 TGTGCCAGCAGCGTTTGGGGAGAGGGGGTCCTCTACGAGCAGTACTTC CASSVWGEGVLYEQYF
- TRBJ1-1 - TRBV18 TGTGCCAGCTCACAGGGGTTACGCACTGAAGCTTTCTTT CASSQGLRTEAFF
TRBD2 TRBJ2-1 - TRBV7-8 TGTGCCAGCAGCTTATGGGGGGAGGGCCATTACAATGAGCAGTTCTTC CASSLWGEGHYNEQFF
TRBD1 TRBJ2-7 - TRBV18 TGTGCCAGCTCAGCCGGACAGGGGGCGCGGGACGAGCAGTACTTC CASSAGQGARDEQYF
TRBD1 TRBJ2-1 - TRBV5-1 TGCGCCAGCACCCGGACAGGGCCCTACAATGAGCAGTTCTTC CASTRTGPYNEQFF
- TRBJ2-1 few TRBV6-5 TGTGCCAGCAGTTACACCGAGGACAATGAGCAGTTCTTC CASSYTEDNEQFF
TRBD1 TRBJ1-2 few TRBV29-1 TGCAGCGTTGAAGATCCCCCGACAGGGGCCGTCTATGGCTACACCTTC CSVEDPPTGAVYGYTF
- TRBJ1-1 - TRBV19 TGTGCCAGTAGCCAAGGTCTGCGGGTCACTGAAGCTTTCTTT CASSQGLRVTEAFF
TRBD2 TRBJ2-5 - TRBV9 TGTGCCAGCAGCCTTAGCGGGGGGCTCCAAGAGACCCAGTACTTC CASSLSGGLQETQYF
TRBD2 TRBJ2-6 once TRBV5-4 TGTGCCAGCAGCTTGGGACTAGCGGGAGTTGGGGCCAACGTCCTGACTTTC CASSLGLAGVGANVLTF